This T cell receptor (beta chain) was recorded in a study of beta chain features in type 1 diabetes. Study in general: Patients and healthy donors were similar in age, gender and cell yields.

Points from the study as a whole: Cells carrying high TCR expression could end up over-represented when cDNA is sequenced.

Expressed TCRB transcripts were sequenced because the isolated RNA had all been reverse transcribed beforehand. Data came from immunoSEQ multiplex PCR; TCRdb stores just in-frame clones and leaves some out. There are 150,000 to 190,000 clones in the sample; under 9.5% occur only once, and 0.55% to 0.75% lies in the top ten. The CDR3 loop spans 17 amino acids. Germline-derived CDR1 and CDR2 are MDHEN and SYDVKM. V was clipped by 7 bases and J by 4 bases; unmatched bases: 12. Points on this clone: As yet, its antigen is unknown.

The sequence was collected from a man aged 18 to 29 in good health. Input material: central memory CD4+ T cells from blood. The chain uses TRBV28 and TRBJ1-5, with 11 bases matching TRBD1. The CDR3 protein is CASTTRRDRGVNQPQHF. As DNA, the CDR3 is TGTGCCAGCACCACTAGGCGGGACAGGGGGGTTAATCAGCCCCAGCATTTT.